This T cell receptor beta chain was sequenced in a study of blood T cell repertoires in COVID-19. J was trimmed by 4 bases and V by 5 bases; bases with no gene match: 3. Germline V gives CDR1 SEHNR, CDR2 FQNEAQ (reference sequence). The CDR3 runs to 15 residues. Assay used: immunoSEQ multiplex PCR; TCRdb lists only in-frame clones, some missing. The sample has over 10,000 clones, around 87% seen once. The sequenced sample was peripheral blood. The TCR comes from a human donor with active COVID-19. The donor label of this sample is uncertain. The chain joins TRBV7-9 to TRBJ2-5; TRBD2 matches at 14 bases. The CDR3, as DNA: TGTGCCAGCAGCCTAGGACTAGCGGGGGGAGAGACCCAGTACTTC. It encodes CASSLGLAGGETQYF.